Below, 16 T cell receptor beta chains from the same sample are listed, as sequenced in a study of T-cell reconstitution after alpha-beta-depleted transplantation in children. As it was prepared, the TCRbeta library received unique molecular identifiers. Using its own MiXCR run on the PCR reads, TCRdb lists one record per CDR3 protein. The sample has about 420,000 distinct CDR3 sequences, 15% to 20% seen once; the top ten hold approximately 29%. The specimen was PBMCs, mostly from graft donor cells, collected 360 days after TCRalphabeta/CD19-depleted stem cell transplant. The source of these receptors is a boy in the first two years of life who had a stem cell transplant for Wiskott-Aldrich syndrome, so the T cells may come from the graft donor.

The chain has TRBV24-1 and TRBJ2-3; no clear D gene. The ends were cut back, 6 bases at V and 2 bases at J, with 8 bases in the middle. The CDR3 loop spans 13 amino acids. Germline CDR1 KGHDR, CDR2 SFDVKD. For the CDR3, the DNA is TGTGCCACCAGTCGAGAGTTCACAGATACGCAGTATTTT. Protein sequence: CATSREFTDTQYF.

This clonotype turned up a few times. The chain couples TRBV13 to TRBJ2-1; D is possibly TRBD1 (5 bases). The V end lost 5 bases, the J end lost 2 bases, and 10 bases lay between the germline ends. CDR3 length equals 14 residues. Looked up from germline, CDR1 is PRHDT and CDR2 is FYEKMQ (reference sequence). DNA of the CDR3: TGTGCCAGCAGCACTCTCAGGGCCTACAATGAGCAGTTCTTC. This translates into CASSTLRAYNEQFF.

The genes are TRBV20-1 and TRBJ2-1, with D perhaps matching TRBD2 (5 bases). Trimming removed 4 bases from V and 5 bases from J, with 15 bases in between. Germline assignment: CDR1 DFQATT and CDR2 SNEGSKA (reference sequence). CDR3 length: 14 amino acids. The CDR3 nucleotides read TGCAGTGCTATAGGACTCAAGAACAACAATGAGCAGTTCTTC. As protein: CSAIGLKNNNEQFF.

CDR3 nucleotides: TGTGCCAGCAGCAAACCCGGGCGGGGTGCCTACGAGCAGTACTTC. Translating gives CASSKPGRGAYEQYF. The chain couples TRBV6-1 to TRBJ2-7; perhaps TRBD2 as D (6 bases). With 6 bases removed from V and 2 bases from J, the gap between germline ends came to 17 bases. The V gene's germline CDR1 is MNHNS and CDR2 SASEGT. The CDR3 contains 15 residues.

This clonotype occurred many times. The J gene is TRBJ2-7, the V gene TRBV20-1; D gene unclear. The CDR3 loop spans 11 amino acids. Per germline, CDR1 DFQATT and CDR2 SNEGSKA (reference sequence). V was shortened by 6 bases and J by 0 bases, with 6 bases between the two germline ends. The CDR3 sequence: CSARISYEQYF. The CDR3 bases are TGCAGTGCCCGCATCTCCTACGAGCAGTACTTC.

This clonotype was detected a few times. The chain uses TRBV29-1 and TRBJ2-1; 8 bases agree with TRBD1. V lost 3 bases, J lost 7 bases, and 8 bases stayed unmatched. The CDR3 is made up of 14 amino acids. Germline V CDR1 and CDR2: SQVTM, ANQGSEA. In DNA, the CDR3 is TGCAGCGTTGACCGGACAGGGATTAGGAATGAGCAGTTCTTC. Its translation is CSVDRTGIRNEQFF.

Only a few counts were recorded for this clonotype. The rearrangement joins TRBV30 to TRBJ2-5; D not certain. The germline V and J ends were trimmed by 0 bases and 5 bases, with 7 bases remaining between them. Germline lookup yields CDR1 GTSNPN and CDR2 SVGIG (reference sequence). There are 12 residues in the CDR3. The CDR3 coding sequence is TGTGCCTGGAGTGTAGTCGAGGAGACCCAGTACTTC. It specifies CAWSVVEETQYF.

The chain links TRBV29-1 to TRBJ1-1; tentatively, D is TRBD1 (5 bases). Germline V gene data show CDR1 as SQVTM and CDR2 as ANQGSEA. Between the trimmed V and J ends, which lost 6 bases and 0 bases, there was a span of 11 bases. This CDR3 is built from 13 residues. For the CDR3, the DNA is TGCAGCGTCGGGGCAAAGCTGAACACTGAAGCTTTCTTT. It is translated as CSVGAKLNTEAFF.

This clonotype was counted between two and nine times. This chain's CDR3 is CASSDPLGAGSSYNEQFF. CDR3 nucleotide sequence: TGTGCCAGCAGTGACCCTTTAGGTGCGGGTAGCTCCTACAATGAGCAGTTCTTC. The gene calls are TRBV2 and TRBJ2-1, with D perhaps matching TRBD2 (5 bases). The CDR3 consists of 18 residues. Germline CDR1 is SNHLY and CDR2 is FYNNEI. The V end was cut by 3 bases, the J end by 0 bases, with 18 bases between.

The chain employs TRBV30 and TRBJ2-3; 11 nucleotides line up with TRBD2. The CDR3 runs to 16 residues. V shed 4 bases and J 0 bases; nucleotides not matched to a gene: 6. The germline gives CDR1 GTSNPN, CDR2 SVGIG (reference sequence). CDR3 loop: CAWIGGTSGSTDTQYF. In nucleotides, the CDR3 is TGTGCCTGGATAGGGGGGACTAGCGGTAGCACAGATACGCAGTATTTT. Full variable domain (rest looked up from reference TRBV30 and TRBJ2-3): SQTIHQWPATLVQPVGSPLSLECTVEGTSNPNLYWYRQAAGRGLQLLFYSVGIGQISSEVPQNLSASRPQDRQFILSSKKLLLSDSGFYLCAWIGGTSGSTDTQYFGPGTRLTVL.

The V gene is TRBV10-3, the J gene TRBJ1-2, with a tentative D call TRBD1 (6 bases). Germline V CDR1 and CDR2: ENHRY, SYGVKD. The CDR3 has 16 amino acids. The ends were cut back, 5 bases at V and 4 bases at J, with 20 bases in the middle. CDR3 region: CAISPRKGTQLYGYTF. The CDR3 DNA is TGTGCCATCAGTCCACGAAAAGGGACACAGCTCTATGGCTACACCTTC.

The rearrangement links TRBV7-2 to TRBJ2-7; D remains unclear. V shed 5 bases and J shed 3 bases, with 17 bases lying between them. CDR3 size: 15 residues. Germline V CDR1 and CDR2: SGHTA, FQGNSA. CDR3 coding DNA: TGTGCCAGCAGCCCCCGACACTACCCCAACTACGAGCAGTACTTC. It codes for CASSPRHYPNYEQYF.

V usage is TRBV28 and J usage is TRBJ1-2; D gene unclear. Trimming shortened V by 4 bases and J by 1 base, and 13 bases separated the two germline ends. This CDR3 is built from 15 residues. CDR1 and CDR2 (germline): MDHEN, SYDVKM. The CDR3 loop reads CASSSLRRNNYGYTF. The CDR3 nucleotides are TGTGCCAGCAGTTCCCTCAGGAGAAATAACTATGGCTACACCTTC.

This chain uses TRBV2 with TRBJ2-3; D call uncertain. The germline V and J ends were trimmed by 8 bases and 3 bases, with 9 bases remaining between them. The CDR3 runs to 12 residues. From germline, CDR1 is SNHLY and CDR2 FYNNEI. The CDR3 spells CASSIATDTQYF. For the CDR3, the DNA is TGTGCCAGCTCCATAGCAACAGATACGCAGTATTTT.

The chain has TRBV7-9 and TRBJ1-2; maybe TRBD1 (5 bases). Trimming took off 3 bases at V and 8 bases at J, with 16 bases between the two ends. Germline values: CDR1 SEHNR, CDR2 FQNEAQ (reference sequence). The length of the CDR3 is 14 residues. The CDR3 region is CASSFDRQTVGYTF. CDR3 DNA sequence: TGTGCCAGCAGCTTTGATCGACAGACGGTGGGCTACACCTTC.

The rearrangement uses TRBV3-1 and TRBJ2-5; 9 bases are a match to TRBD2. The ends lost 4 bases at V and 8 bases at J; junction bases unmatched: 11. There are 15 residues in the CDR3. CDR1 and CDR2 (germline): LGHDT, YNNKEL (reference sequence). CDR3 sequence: CASSRTSATKRTQYF. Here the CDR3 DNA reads TGTGCCAGCAGCCGGACTAGCGCGACCAAGAGAACCCAGTACTTC.